Below are 10 T cell receptor beta chains sequenced from a single sample in a study of shared clonotypes between healthy human individuals. The method was immunoSEQ multiplex PCR; TCRdb's version includes in-frame clones alone and lacks a portion of them. The sample has about half a million clones, around 85% seen once. The source material was PBMCs. These receptors all come from a woman between 40 and 55 years old in good health. Some clones in this sample may be carry-over from other donors' samples.

The sample holds a few counts of this clone. The CDR3: CASSKSGGTEQYF. CDR3 nucleotides: TGTGCCAGCAGCAAGAGTGGAGGGACCGAGCAGTACTTC. V gene TRBV21-1 combines with J gene TRBJ2-7; TRBD2 was called by the table and not checked on the DNA. TRBV21-1 is a pseudogene segment. The CDR3 covers 13 residues.

The chain joins TRBV2 to TRBJ2-1; 8 bases match TRBD2. In germline, CDR1 is SNHLY, CDR2 FYNNEI. Germline trimming cut 7 bases from V and 8 bases from J; bases unmatched to any gene: 10. There are 14 residues in the CDR3. The CDR3 here is CASIRPFGRDEQFF. DNA of the CDR3: TGTGCCAGCATTCGACCTTTCGGGAGGGATGAGCAGTTCTTC.

This clone was picked up many times. The chain carries TRBV6-5 and TRBJ2-2, with TRBD2 matching 7 bases. Per the germline V gene, CDR1 is MNHEY and CDR2 is SVGAGI. V shed 4 bases and J 4 bases; nucleotides not matched to a gene: 3. This CDR3 is 14 amino acids long. CDR3 bases: TGTGCCAGCAGTTGGGGGGGAGGCACCGGGGAGCTGTTTTTT. This codes for CASSWGGGTGELFF.

Comments on this clone: A far larger clone is just one base off, so this is likely a read error. The chain employs TRBV2 and TRBJ1-5, with D tentatively TRBD1 (6 bases). The CDR3 is 14 residues long. Trimming cost V 4 bases and J 11 bases, with 18 bases left between them. Germline V gene data show CDR1 as SNHLY and CDR2 as FYNNEI. The CDR3 is CASSGQAEYGSQHF. The CDR3 DNA sequence: TGTGCCAGCAGTGGACAGGCCGAATATGGGTCCCAGCATTTT.

The genes are TRBV30 and TRBJ1-2; tentatively, D is TRBD1 (5 bases). Germline loops: CDR1 GTSNPN, CDR2 SVGIG (reference sequence). The CDR3 totals 13 residues. V was pared by 6 bases and J by 4 bases, with 15 bases between. CDR3 in amino acids: CACPPGGLYGYTF. CDR3 coding DNA: TGTGCCTGCCCCCCCGGGGGTCTCTATGGCTACACCTTC. The variable domain in full, with the rest retrieved from reference TRBV30 and TRBJ1-2, is SQTIHQWPATLVQPVGSPLSLECTVEGTSNPNLYWYRQAAGRGLQLLFYSVGIGQISSEVPQNLSASRPQDRQFILSSKKLLLSDSGFYLCACPPGGLYGYTFGSGTRLTVV.

In the case of this clone: One base away lies a much larger clone, so this may be a sequencing read error. The identical CDR3 is also encoded by other nucleotide sequences in the sample. The chain employs TRBV7-3 and TRBJ1-6, with a weak D call TRBD1 (5 bases). The germline V gene has CDR1 SGHTA and CDR2 FQGTGA. V was cut by 2 bases and J by 10 bases, with 12 bases left in between. The CDR3 has 14 residues. The CDR3 protein is CASSLGAGSSPLHF. CDR3 bases: TGTGCCAGCAGCTTAGGGGCAGGGTCCTCACCCCTCCACTTT.

The gene calls are TRBV18 and TRBJ2-6; TRBD1 agrees at 10 bases. CDR3 length: 19 residues. J lost 2 bases, V lost 4 bases, and 11 bases had no gene match. Germline CDR1 reads KGHSH; CDR2 reads LQKENI. The DNA of the CDR3 is TGTGCCAGCTCACTCCGGACCGGGACAGGGGTAACTGGGGCCAACGTCCTGACTTTC. Translating it yields CASSLRTGTGVTGANVLTF.

The chain links TRBV9 to TRBJ2-1; TRBD2 is a possible D gene (5 bases). CDR1 is SGDLS, CDR2 YYNGEE, per germline. V shed 4 bases and J shed 0 bases, with 14 bases lying between them. There are 16 residues in the CDR3. The CDR3 DNA follows: TGTGCCAGCAGCCCCCGGACTGAAAGCTCCTACAATGAGCAGTTCTTC. Encoded protein: CASSPRTESSYNEQFF.

The gene calls are TRBV7-7 and TRBJ2-2; D ambiguous. V was trimmed by 5 bases and J by 2 bases, leaving 12 bases between them. CDR3 size: 15 residues. The germline V gene has CDR1 SSHAT and CDR2 FNYEAQ (reference sequence). CDR3 nucleotide sequence: TGTGCCAGCAGCCCCTGGATTGTTAACACCGGGGAGCTGTTTTTT. Encoded protein: CASSPWIVNTGELFF. Looking up the rest from reference TRBV7-7 and TRBJ2-2 gives the full variable domain: GAGVSQSPRYKVTKRGQDVTLRCDPISSHATLYWYQQALGQGPEFLTYFNYEAQPDKSGLPSDRFSAERPEGSISTLTIQRTEQRDSAMYRCASSPWIVNTGELFFGEGSRLTVL.

The V call is TRBV6-1, the J call TRBJ2-3; D perhaps matches TRBD2 (7 bases). V was pared by 1 base and J by 2 bases, with 13 bases between. Per germline, CDR1 MNHNS and CDR2 SASEGT. CDR3 length equals 16 residues. CDR3 sequence reads: CASSEGGGHYTDTQYF. As DNA, the CDR3 is TGTGCCAGCAGTGAAGGCGGGGGACACTACACAGATACGCAGTATTTT.